This TCR beta chain was recovered during a study of shared clonotypes between healthy human individuals. Whole-study findings and limits: Rarefaction revealed incomplete sorted-subset sequencing despite large depth.

Regarding this clone: Its antigen is unknown.

Using immunoSEQ multiplex PCR, the repertoire was profiled, and TCRdb retains in-frame clones only, with some absent. The sample yields approximately 640,000 clones, approximately 75% seen once. Trimming shortened V by 5 bases and J by 4 bases, and 11 bases separated the two germline ends. CDR1 and CDR2 from the germline V gene are SGHAT and FQNNGV. The CDR3 is 13 amino acids. The clonotype was recovered from a woman in her twenties or thirties in good health. The specimen was memory CD4+ T cells sorted from blood. Specified subset: CD45RA-negative fraction. This chain connects TRBV11-2 to TRBJ1-2; D not resolved. The CDR3, as DNA: TGTGCCAGCAGCCCGGACGGACTCTATGGCTACACCTTC. It yields the protein CASSPDGLYGYTF.